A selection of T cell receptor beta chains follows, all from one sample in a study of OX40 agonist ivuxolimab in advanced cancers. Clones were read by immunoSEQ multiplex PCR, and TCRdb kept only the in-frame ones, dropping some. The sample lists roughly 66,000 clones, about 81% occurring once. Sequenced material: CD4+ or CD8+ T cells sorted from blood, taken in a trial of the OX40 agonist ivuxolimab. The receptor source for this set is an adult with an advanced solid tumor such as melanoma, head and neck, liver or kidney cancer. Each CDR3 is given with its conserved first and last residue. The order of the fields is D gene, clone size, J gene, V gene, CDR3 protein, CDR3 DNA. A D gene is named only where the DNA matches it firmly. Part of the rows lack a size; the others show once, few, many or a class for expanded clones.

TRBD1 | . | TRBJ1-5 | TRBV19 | CASSLGTGYHQPQHF | TGTGCCAGTAGTTTAGGGACAGGGTACCATCAGCCCCAGCATTTT
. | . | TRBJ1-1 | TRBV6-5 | CASSEGNLNTEAFF | TGTGCCAGCAGCGAGGGGAATTTGAACACTGAAGCTTTCTTT
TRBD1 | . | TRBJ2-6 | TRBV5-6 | CASSWYRGAGANVLTF | TGTGCCAGCAGCTGGTACAGGGGGGCTGGGGCCAACGTCCTGACTTTC
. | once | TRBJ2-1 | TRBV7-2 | CASSLGLRSPEQFF | TGTGCCAGCAGCTTAGGGCTTCGTAGTCCTGAGCAGTTCTTC
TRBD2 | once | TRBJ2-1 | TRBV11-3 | CASSLLAGGYNEQFF | TGTGCCAGCAGCTTACTAGCGGGAGGTTACAATGAGCAGTTCTTC
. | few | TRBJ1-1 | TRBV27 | CASSSLGGEINTEAFF | TGTGCCAGCAGCTCCCTAGGGGGGGAAATTAACACTGAAGCTTTCTTT
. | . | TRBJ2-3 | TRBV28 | CASLPPTFTDTQYF | TGTGCCAGCCTGCCGCCGACATTCACAGATACGCAGTATTTT
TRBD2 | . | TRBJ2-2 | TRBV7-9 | CASSLGGRAALYGELFF | TGTGCCAGCAGCTTAGGCGGGAGGGCCGCGCTATACGGGGAGCTGTTTTTT
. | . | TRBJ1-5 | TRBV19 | CASSIGGYSNQPQHF | TGTGCCAGTAGTATTGGGGGATATAGCAATCAGCCCCAGCATTTT
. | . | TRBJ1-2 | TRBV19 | CASSIWGTDYGYTF | TGTGCCAGTAGTATCTGGGGTACGGACTATGGCTACACCTTC
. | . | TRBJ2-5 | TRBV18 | CASSPGAQRETQYF | TGTGCCAGCTCACCAGGGGCCCAACGAGAGACCCAGTACTTC
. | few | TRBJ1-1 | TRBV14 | CASSQTRTSFDTEAFF | TGTGCCAGCAGCCAAACCAGGACATCCTTCGACACTGAAGCTTTCTTT
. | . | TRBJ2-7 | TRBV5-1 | CASSRQGTSGYEQYF | TGCGCCAGCAGCCGACAGGGTACTAGCGGATACGAGCAGTACTTC
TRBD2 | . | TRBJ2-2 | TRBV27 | CASSRGTNPGELFF | TGTGCCAGCAGTCGAGGGACTAACCCCGGGGAGCTGTTTTTT
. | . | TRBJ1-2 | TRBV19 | CASSQRGAGSGYTF | TGTGCCAGTAGTCAACGCGGTGCAGGGTCCGGCTACACCTTC